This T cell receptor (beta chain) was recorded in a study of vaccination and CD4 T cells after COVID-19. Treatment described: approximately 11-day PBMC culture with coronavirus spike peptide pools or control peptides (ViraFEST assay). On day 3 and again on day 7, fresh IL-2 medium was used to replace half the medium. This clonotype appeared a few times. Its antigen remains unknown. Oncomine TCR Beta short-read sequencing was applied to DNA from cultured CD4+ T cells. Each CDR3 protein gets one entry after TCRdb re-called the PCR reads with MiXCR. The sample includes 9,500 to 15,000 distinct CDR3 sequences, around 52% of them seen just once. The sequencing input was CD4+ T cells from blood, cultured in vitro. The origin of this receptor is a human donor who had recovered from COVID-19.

The CDR3 DNA reads as TGTGCCAGCAGTGGGGGGACTAGCGGGAGATCGTACAATGAGCAGTTCTTC. Amino acids: CASSGGTSGRSYNEQFF. This chain joins TRBV27 and TRBJ2-1; TRBD2 aligns across 14 bases. The V and J ends lost 5 bases and 4 bases, in that order; junction bases with no gene match: 7. The CDR3 has 17 residues. CDR1 is MNHEY and CDR2 is SMNVEV in the germline V gene (reference sequence).